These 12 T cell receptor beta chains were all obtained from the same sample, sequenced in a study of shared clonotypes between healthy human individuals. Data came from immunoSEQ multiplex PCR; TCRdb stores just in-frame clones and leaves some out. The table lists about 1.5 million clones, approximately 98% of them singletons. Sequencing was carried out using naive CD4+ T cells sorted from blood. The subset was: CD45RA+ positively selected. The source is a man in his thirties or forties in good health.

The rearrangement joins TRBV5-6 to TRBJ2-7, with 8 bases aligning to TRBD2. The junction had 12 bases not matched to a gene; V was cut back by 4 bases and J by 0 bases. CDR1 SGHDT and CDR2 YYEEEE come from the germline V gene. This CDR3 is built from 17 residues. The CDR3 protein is CASSKGLAGRSSYEQYF. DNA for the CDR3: TGTGCCAGCAGCAAGGGGCTAGCGGGCCGAAGCTCCTACGAGCAGTACTTC.

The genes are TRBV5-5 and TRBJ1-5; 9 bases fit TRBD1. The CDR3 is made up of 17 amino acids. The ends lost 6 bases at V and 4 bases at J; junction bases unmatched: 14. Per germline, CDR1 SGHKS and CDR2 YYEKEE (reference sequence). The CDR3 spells CASTLGVGQGSNQPQHF. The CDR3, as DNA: TGTGCCAGCACCCTTGGTGTAGGACAGGGGTCAAATCAGCCCCAGCATTTT.

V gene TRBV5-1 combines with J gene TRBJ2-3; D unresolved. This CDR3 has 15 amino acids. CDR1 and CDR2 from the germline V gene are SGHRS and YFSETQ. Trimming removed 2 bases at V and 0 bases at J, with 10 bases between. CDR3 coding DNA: TGCGCCAGCAGCTTATCAAGTGCTAGCACAGATACGCAGTATTTT. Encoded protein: CASSLSSASTDTQYF.

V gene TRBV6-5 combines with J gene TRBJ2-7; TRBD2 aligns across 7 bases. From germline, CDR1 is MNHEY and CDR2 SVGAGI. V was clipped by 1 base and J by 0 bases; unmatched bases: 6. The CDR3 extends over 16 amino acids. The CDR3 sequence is CASSYLSGASSYEQYF. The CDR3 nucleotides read TGTGCCAGCAGTTACTTAAGCGGGGCGAGCTCCTACGAGCAGTACTTC.

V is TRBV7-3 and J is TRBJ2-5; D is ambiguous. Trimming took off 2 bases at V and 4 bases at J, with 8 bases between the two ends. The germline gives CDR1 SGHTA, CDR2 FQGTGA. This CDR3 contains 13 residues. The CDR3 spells CASSLFDGETQYF. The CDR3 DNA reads TGTGCCAGCAGCTTATTTGACGGAGAGACCCAGTACTTC. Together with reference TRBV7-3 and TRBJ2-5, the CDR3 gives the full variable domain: GAGVSQTPSNKVTEKGKYVELRCDPISGHTALYWYRQSLGQGPEFLIYFQGTGAADDSGLPNDRFFAVRPEGSVSTLKIQRTERGDSAVYLCASSLFDGETQYFGPGTRLLVL.

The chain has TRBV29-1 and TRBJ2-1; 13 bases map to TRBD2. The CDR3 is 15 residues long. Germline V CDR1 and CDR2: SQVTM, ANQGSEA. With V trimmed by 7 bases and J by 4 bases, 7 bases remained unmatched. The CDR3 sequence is CSASLAGGRYNEQFF. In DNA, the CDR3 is TGCAGCGCATCACTAGCGGGAGGGAGATACAATGAGCAGTTCTTC.

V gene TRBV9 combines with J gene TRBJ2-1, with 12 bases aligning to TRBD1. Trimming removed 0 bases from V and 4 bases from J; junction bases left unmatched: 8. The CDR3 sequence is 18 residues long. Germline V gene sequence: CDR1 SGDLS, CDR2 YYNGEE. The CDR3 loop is CASSVATGTGGGYNEQFF. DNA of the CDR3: TGTGCCAGCAGCGTAGCTACCGGGACAGGGGGCGGGTACAATGAGCAGTTCTTC.

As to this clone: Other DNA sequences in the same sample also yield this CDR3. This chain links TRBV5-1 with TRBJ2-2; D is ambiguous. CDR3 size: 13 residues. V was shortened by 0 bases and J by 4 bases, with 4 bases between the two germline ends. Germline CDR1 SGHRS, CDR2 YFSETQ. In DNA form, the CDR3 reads TGCGCCAGCAGCTTGGGCGCCACCGGGGAGCTGTTTTTT. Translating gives CASSLGATGELFF.

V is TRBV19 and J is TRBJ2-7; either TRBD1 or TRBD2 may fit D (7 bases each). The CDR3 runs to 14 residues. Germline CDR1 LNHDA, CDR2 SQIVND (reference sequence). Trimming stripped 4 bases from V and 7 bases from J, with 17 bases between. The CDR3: CASSTFGTAGEQYF. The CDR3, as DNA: TGTGCCAGTAGTACATTTGGGACAGCGGGAGAGCAGTACTTC.

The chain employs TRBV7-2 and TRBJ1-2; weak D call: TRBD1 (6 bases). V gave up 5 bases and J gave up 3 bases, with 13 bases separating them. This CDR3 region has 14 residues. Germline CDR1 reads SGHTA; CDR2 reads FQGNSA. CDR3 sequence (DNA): TGTGCCAGCAGCCTACAACAGGGCGACTATGGCTACACCTTC. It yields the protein CASSLQQGDYGYTF.

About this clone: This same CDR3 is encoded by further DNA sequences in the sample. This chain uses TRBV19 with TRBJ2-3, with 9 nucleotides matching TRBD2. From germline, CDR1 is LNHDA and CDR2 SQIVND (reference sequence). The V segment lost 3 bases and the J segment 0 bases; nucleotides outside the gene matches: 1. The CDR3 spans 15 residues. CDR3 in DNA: TGTGCCAGTAGTATCACTAGCGGGAGCACAGATACGCAGTATTTT. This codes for CASSITSGSTDTQYF.

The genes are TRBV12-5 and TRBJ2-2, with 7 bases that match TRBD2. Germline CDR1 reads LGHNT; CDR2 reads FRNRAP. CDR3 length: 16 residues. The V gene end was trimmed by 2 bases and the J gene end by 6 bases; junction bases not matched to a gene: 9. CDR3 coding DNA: TGTGCTAGTGGTTTGTGGGAGGGAGGGGCTCCCGGGGAGCTGTTTTTT. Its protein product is CASGLWEGGAPGELFF.